What follows is one T cell receptor (beta chain) and its context. Its cognate antigen is unknown. Trimming took 0 bases from V and 1 from J, leaving 9 bases between them. Germline CDR1 and CDR2: SGHTA and FQGNSA. CDR3 length: 15 amino acids. The TCRbeta library was prepared with unique molecular identifiers. In TCRdb, the PCR reads were re-called with MiXCR into one record per CDR3 protein. The data hold around 78,000 distinct CDR3 sequences, with about 14% observed a single time. The data stem from a study of T-cell reconstitution after alpha-beta-depleted transplantation in children. Overall study results and limits: Elevated TCRbeta diversity at day 60 was traced, in some patients, to surviving recipient T cells and thymic progenitors. Diversity and T-cell counts at one year after transplant derived mostly from new T cells. Reportedly, alpha-beta T cells present about two months post-transplant originated from several hundred expanded clones of graft origin.

Sample: PBMCs, mostly from graft donor cells, taken 180 days after TCRalphabeta/CD19-depleted stem cell transplant. The chain carries TRBV7-2 and TRBJ1-1; the D is unclear. The clonotype originates from a male patient aged 2-10 years who had a stem cell transplant for acute lymphoblastic leukemia, so the T cells may come from the graft donor. In DNA form, the CDR3 reads TGTGCCAGCAGCTTAGCGCGCCTACAGAACACTGAAGCTTTCTTT. This encodes CASSLARLQNTEAFF.